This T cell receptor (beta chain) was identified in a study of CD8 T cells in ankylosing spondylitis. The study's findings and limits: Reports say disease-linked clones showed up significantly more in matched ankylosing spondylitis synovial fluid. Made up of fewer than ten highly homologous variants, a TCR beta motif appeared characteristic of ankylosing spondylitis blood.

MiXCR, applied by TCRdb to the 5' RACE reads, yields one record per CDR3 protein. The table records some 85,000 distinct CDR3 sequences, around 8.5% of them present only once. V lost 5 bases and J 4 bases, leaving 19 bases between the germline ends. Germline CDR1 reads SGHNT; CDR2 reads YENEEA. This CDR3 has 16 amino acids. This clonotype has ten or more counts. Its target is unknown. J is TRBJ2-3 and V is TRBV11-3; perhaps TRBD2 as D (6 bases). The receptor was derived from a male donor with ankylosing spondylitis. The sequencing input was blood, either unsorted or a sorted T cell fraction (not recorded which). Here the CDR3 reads CASSTLTRGNADTQYF. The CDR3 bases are TGTGCCAGCAGCACCTTGACCCGCGGGAACGCAGATACGCAGTATTTT.